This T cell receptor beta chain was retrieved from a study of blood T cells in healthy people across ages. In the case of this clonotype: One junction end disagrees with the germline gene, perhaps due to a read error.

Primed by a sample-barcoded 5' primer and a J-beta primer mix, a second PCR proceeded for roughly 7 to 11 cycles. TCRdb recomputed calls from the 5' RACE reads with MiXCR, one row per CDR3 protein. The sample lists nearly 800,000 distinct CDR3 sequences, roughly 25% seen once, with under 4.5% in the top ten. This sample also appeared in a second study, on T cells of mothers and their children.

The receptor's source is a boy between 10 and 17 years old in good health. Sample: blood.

CDR3 amino acids: CASSPNDNTGELSF. CDR3 coding DNA: TGTGCCAGCAGCCCGAACGACAACACCGGGGAGCTGTCTTTT. The chain has TRBV11-2 and TRBJ2-2; weak D call: TRBD2 (5 bases). CDR1 and CDR2 (germline): SGHAT, FQNNGV. CDR3 length: 14 residues.